This passage covers 7 T cell receptor beta chains from one sample sequenced in a study of blood T cells in healthy people across ages. A second PCR, run for about 7 to 11 cycles, used a sample-barcoded 5' primer plus a J-beta primer mix. TCRdb reprocessed the 5' RACE reads with MiXCR, giving one entry per CDR3 protein. The repertoire holds around 1,700,000 distinct CDR3 sequences, with under 30% as singletons. The sample consisted of blood. The receptors shown here come from a woman aged 25 to 39 in good health.

This clonotype occurred a few times. One junction end disagrees with the germline gene, perhaps due to a read error. This sequence joins TRBV20-1 and TRBJ1-5, with D perhaps TRBD1 (5 bases). Germline V CDR1 and CDR2: DFQATT, SNEGSKA (reference sequence). This CDR3 comprises 13 residues. CDR3 in DNA: TGCAGTACTAGACAGTATAGCAATCAGCCTCAGCATTTT. This sequence encodes CSTRQYSNQPQHF.

V and J are TRBV27 and TRBJ1-1, with D possibly being TRBD1 (6 bases). This CDR3 has 14 residues. V lost 8 bases and J 3 bases, leaving 16 bases between the germline ends. Per the germline V gene, CDR1 is MNHEY and CDR2 is SMNVEV (reference sequence). This chain's CDR3 is CASLANREDTEAFF. In DNA, the CDR3 is TGTGCCAGCCTAGCAAACAGGGAGGACACTGAAGCTTTCTTT.

The genes are TRBV6-2 or TRBV6-3 and TRBJ1-1; 7 bases align to TRBD1. The CDR3 runs to 14 residues. Per the germline V gene, CDR1 is MNHEY and CDR2 is SVGEGT. After removal of 5 bases from V and 4 bases from J, the junction contained 7 bases not matched to a gene. CDR3 nucleotide sequence: TGTGCCAGCAGTCAGCAAGGGGGCATCACTGAAGCTTTCTTT. This encodes CASSQQGGITEAFF.

The chain is built from TRBV12-3 or TRBV12-4 and TRBJ1-5; no clear D. This CDR3 is built from 14 residues. Trimming cost V 2 bases and J 4 bases, with 9 bases left between them. The CDR3 region is CASSLRCLNQPQHF. The CDR3 nucleotides read TGTGCCAGCAGTTTACGGTGTCTTAATCAGCCCCAGCATTTT.

J is TRBJ2-7 and V is TRBV20-1; D remains ambiguous. Germline-derived CDR1 and CDR2 are DFQATT and SNEGSKA (reference sequence). V was cut by 5 bases and J by 5 bases, with 13 bases left in between. The CDR3 covers 12 residues. This CDR3 is CSAAPHGNEQYF. The DNA of the CDR3 is TGCAGTGCTGCACCACATGGTAACGAGCAGTACTTC.

V gene TRBV6-2 or TRBV6-3 combines with J gene TRBJ2-4; no clear D gene. V was clipped by 6 bases and J by 13 bases, with 19 bases between them. Germline-derived CDR1 and CDR2 are MNHEY and SVGEGT. This CDR3 is 13 amino acids long. The CDR3 DNA reads as TGTGCCAGCAGAGGGATGTCCTACAATGAGCAGTACTTC. Encoded protein: CASRGMSYNEQYF.

The table lists this clonotype with many counts. V and J are TRBV20-1 and TRBJ2-7; D may correspond to TRBD1 or TRBD2 (5 bases each). CDR3 length: 16 amino acids. Germline CDR1 DFQATT, CDR2 SNEGSKA (reference sequence). Trimming pared 0 bases from V and 2 bases from J, leaving 17 bases between. The CDR3 region is CSARDHGAKLPYEQYF. The CDR3 bases are TGCAGTGCTAGAGATCACGGGGCCAAGCTACCCTACGAGCAGTACTTC.